This TCR beta chain was captured by sequencing in a study of circulating CD8 cells and anti-PD-1 response in melanoma. From live CD3+CD8+TCRalphabeta+ cells, four PD-1 and/or TIGIT subsets were sorted. With respect to this clonotype: This may be a read error, as it is one base from a much larger clone.

Using roughly 15 ng of total RNA, TCR libraries were made with the QIAseq Immune Repertoire TCR panel. MiXCR was run by TCRdb on the reads, yielding one entry per CDR3 protein. The sample yields 2,000 to 2,500 distinct CDR3 sequences, 7% to 8.5% seen once. The origin of this receptor is a human donor with melanoma. Sequencing was performed on CD8+ T cells from PBMCs, taken at baseline or after one month of anti-PD-1 therapy (not recorded which).

CDR3 residues: CASSDRGTGAFF. The CDR3 nucleotides are TGTGCCAGCAGTGACAGGGGGACTGGAGCTTTCTTT. The genes are TRBV27 and TRBJ1-1, with 9 bases fitting TRBD1. Germline V gene data show CDR1 as MNHEY and CDR2 as SMNVEV (reference sequence). The CDR3 extends over 12 amino acids.